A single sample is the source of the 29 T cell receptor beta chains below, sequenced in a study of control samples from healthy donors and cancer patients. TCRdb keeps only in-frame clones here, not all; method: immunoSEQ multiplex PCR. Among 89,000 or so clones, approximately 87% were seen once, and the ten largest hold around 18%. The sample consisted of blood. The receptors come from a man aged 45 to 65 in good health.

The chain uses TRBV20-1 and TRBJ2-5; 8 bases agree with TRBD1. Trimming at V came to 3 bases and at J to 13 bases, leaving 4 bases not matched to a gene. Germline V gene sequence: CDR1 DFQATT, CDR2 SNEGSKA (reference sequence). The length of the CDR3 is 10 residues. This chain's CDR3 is CSARDRVPYF. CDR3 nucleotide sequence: TGCAGTGCTAGGGACAGGGTCCCGTACTTC.

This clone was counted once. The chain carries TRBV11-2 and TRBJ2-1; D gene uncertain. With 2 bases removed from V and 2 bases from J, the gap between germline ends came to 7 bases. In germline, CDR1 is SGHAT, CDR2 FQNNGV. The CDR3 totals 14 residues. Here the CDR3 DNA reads TGTGCCAGCAGCTTAACTGGTACCTACAATGAGCAGTTCTTC. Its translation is CASSLTGTYNEQFF.

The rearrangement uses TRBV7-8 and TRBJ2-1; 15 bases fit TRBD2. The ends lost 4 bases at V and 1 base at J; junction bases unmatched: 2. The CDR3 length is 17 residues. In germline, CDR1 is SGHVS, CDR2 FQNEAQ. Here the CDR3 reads CASSSGLAGGSYNEQFF. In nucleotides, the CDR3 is TGTGCCAGCAGCTCCGGACTAGCGGGAGGGTCCTACAATGAGCAGTTCTTC.

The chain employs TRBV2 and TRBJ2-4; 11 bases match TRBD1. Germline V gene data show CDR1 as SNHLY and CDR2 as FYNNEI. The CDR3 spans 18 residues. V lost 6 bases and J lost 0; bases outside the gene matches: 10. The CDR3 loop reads CASSPRDRGLLAKNIQYF. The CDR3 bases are TGTGCCAGCAGCCCCCGGGACAGGGGGTTGCTAGCCAAAAACATTCAGTACTTC.

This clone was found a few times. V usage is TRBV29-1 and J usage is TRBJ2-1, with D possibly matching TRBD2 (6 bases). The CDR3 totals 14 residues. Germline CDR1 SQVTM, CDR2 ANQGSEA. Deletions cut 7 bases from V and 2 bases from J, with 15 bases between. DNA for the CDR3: TGCAGCGGGCGATGGGGCGGGACCTACAATGAGCAGTTCTTC. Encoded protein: CSGRWGGTYNEQFF.

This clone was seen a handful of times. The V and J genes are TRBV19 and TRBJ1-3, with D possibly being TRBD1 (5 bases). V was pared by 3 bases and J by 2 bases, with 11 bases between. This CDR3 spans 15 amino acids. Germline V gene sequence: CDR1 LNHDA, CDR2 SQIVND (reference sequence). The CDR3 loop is CASSIYQGAGNTIYF. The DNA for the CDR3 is TGTGCCAGTAGTATCTATCAGGGCGCTGGAAACACCATATATTTT. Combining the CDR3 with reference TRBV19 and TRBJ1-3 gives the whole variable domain DGGITQSPKYLFRKEGQNVTLSCEQNLNHDAMYWYRQDPGQGLRLIYYSQIVNDFQKGDIAEGYSVSREKKESFPLTVTSAQKNPTAFYLCASSIYQGAGNTIYFGEGSWLTVV.

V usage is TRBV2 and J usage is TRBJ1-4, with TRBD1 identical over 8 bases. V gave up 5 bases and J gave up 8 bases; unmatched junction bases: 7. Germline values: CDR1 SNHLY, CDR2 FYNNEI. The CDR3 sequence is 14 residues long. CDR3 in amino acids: CASSLQGGEEKLFF. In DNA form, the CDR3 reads TGTGCCAGCAGTTTACAGGGGGGCGAGGAAAAACTGTTTTTT.

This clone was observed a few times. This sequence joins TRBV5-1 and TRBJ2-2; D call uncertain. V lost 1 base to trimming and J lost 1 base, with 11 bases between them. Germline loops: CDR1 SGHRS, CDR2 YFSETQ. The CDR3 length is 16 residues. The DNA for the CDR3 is TGCGCCAGCAGCTTGAGTACCCCCCGGAACACCGGGGAGCTGTTTTTT. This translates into CASSLSTPRNTGELFF.

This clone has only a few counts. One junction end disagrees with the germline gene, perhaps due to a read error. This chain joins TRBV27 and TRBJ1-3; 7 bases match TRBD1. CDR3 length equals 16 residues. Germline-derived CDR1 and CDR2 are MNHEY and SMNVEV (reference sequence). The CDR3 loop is CASSLSATGSGNTIYF. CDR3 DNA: TGTGCCAGCAGTCTATCCGCGACAGGGTCCGGAAACACCATATATTTT.

CDR3 protein: CASSIFPGPSYEQYF. The CDR3 bases are TGTGCCAGTAGTATCTTTCCGGGACCCTCCTACGAGCAGTACTTC. The V and J genes are TRBV19 and TRBJ2-7; possibly TRBD1 or TRBD2 for D (5 bases each). The V end was cut by 3 bases, the J end by 0 bases, with 12 bases between. CDR3 length: 15 amino acids. Germline CDR1 reads LNHDA; CDR2 reads SQIVND (reference sequence).

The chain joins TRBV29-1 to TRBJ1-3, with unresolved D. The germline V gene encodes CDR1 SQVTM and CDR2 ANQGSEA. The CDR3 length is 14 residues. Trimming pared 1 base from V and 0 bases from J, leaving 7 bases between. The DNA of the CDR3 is TGCAGCGTTGAAGCCGGCTACTCTGGAAACACCATATATTTT. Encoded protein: CSVEAGYSGNTIYF. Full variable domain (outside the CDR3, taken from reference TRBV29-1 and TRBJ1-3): SAVISQKPSRDICQRGTSLTIQCQVDSQVTMMFWYRQQPGQSLTLIATANQGSEATYESGFVIDKFPISRPNLTFSTLTVSNMSPEDSSIYLCSVEAGYSGNTIYFGEGSWLTVV.

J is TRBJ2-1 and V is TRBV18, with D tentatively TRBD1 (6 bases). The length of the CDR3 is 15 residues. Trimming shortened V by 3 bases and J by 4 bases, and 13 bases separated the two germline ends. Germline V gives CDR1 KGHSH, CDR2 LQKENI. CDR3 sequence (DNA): TGTGCCAGCTCACCGCAGGGGACAAGGTACAATGAGCAGTTCTTC. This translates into CASSPQGTRYNEQFF.

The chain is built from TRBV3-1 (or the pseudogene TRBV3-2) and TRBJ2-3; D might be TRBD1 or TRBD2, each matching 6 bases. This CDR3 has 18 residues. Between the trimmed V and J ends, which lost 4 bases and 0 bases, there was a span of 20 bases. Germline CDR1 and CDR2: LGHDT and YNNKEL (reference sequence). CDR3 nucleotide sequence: TGTGCCAGCAGCCTATTCTTGGACGGGGGCCCTAGCACAGATACGCAGTATTTT. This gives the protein CASSLFLDGGPSTDTQYF.

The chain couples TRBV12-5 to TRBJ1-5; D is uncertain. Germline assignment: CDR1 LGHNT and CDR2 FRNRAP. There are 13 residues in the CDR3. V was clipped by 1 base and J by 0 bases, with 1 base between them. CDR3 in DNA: TGTGCTAGTGGTTTGGGTAGCAATCAGCCCCAGCATTTT. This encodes CASGLGSNQPQHF.

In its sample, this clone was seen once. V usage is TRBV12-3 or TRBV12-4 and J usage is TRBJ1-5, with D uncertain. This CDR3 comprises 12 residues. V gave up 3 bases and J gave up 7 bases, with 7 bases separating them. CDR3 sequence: CASSFLGQPQHF. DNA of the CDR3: TGTGCCAGCAGTTTTCTTGGGCAGCCCCAGCATTTT.

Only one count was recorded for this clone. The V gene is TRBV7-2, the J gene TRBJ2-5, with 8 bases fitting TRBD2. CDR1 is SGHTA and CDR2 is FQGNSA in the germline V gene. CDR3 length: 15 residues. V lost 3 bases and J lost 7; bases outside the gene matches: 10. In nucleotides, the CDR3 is TGTGCCAGCAGCTTGGGAGCGGGAGTGGAGTGGACCCAGTACTTC. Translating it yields CASSLGAGVEWTQYF.

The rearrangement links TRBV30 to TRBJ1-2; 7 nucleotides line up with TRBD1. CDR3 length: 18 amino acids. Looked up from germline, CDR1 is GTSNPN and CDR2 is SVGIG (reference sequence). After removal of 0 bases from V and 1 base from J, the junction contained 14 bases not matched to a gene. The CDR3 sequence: CAWSVLVGQAGGNYGYTF. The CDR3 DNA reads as TGTGCCTGGAGTGTACTAGTCGGACAGGCTGGCGGTAACTATGGCTACACCTTC.

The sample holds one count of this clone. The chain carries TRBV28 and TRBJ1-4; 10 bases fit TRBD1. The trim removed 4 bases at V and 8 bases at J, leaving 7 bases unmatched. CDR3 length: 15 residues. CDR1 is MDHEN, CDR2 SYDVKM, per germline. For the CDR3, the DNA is TGTGCCAGCAGTTCGGACAGGGGGGGCGTCGAAAAACTGTTTTTT. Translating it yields CASSSDRGGVEKLFF.

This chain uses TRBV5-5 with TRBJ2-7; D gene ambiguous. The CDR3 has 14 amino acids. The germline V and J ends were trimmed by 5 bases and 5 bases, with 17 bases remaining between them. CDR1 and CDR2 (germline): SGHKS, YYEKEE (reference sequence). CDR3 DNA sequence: TGTGCCAGCAGGAAACAGTGGGGTGCCAACGAGCAGTACTTC. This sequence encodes CASRKQWGANEQYF.

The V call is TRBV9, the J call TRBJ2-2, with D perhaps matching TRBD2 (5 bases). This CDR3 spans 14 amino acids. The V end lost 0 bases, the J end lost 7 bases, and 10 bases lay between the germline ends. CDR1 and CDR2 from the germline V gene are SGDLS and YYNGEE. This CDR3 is CASSVDEGGGELFF. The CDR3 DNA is TGTGCCAGCAGCGTAGATGAGGGTGGCGGGGAGCTGTTTTTT.

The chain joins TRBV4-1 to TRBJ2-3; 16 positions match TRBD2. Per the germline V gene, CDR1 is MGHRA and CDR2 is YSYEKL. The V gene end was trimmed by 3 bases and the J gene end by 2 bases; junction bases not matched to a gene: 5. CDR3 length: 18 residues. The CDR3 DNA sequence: TGCGCCAGCAGCCAGGGACTAGCGGGAGGGCCGATCACAGATACGCAGTATTTT. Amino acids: CASSQGLAGGPITDTQYF.

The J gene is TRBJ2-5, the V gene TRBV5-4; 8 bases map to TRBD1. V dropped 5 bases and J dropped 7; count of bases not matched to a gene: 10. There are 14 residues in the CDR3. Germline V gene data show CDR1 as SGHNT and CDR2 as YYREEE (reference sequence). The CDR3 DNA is TGTGCCAGCAGGGATGACAGGGGAATAGGGACCCAGTACTTC. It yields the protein CASRDDRGIGTQYF.

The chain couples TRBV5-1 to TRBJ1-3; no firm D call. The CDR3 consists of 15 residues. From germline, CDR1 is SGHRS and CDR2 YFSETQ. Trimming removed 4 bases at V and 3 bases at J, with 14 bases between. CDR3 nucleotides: TGCGCCAGCAGCGCCGGAGCCATTCTTGGAAACACCATATATTTT. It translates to CASSAGAILGNTIYF.

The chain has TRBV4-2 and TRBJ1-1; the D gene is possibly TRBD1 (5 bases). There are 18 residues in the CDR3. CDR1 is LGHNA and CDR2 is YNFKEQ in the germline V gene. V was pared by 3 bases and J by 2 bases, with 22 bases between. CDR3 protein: CASSHPRGAPFLNTEAFF. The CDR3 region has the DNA TGTGCCAGCAGCCACCCGAGAGGGGCCCCTTTCCTTAACACTGAAGCTTTCTTT.

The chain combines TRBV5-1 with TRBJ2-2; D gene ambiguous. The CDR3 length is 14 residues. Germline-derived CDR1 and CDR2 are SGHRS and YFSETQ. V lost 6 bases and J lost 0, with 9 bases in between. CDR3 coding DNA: TGCGCCAGCACCTTAAGGGCGAACACCGGGGAGCTGTTTTTT. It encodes CASTLRANTGELFF.

The CDR3: CASSLNWQNRQFF. CDR3 bases: TGTGCCAGCAGTTTAAATTGGCAGAATAGGCAGTTCTTC. The J gene is TRBJ2-1, the V gene TRBV27, with D uncertain. V was shortened by 2 bases and J by 12 bases, with 14 bases between the two germline ends. The germline CDR1 and CDR2 sequences are MNHEY and SMNVEV (reference sequence). CDR3 length equals 13 residues.

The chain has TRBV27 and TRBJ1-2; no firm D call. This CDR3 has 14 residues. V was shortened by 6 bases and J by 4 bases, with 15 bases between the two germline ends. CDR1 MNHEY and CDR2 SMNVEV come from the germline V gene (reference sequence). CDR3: CASSSYRWGYGYTF. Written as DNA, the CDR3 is TGTGCCAGCAGCTCGTATCGTTGGGGCTATGGCTACACCTTC.

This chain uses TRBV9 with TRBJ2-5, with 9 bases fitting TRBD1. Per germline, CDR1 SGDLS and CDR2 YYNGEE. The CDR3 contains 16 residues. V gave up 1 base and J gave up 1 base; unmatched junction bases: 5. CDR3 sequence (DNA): TGTGCCAGCAGCGTATCCGGGACAGGGCTCCAAGAGACCCAGTACTTC. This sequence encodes CASSVSGTGLQETQYF.

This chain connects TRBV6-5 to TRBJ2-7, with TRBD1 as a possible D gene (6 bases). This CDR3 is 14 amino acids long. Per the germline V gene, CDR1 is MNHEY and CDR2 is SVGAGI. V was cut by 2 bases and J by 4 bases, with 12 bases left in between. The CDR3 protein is CASSYTVQGYEQYF. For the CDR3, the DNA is TGTGCCAGCAGTTACACCGTACAGGGTTACGAGCAGTACTTC.